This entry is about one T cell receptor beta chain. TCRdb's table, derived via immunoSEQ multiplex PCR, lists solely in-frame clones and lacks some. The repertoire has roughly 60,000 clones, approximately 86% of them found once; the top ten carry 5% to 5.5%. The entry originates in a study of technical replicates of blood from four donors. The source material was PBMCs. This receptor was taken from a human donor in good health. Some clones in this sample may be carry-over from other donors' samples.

CDR3 DNA sequence: TGTGCCAGCAGCTTGACAGGGGGGGGCAATGAGCAGTTCTTC. Translation gives CASSLTGGGNEQFF. The chain links TRBV7-8 to TRBJ2-1, with 9 bases aligning to TRBD1. CDR1 is SGHVS and CDR2 is FQNEAQ in the germline V gene. This CDR3 is built from 14 residues. V was clipped by 3 bases and J by 6 bases; unmatched bases: 3.